This T cell receptor beta chain came from a study of CXCR3-negative and CXCR3-positive naive CD8 T cells. Study-wide findings and caveats: Comparably high diversity was seen in both naive subsets, and much lower diversity in memory CD8+ cells. The TRB CDR3s that CXCR3-positive naive cells carried were more hydrophobic than those of CXCR3-negative naive cells.

This CDR3 has 13 amino acids. Germline CDR1 is SGHVS and CDR2 is FNYEAQ. With regard to this clonotype: As yet, its antigen is unknown.

With UMI labels, 5' RACE was used to prepare the TRB cDNA libraries. After re-calling the 5' RACE reads, TCRdb lists one entry per CDR3 protein, DNA absent. The data show just under 90,000 distinct CDR3 sequences, and the top ten clones hold 0.7% to 1%. Naive CD8+ T cells had a CD45RO-CCR7+CD27+CD95- phenotype. The chain links TRBV7-6 to TRBJ2-1; absent DNA, TCRdb's TRBD2 call cannot be checked. Input material: naive CXCR3+ CD8+ T cells from blood. Stated subset: CD45RO-CCR7+CD27+CD95- naive CD8+ T cells expressing CXCR3 (TNR3+). The receptor was isolated from a human donor in good health. Some clones in this sample may be carry-over from other donors' samples. The CDR3 here is CASSLSVGLPPFF. Together with reference TRBV7-6 and TRBJ2-1, the CDR3 gives the full variable domain: GAGVSQSPRYKVTKRGQDVALRCDPISGHVSLYWYRQALGQGPEFLTYFNYEAQQDKSGLPNDRFSAERPEGSISTLTIQRTEQRDSAMYRCASSLSVGLPPFFGPGTRLTVL.